This T cell receptor beta chain was observed in a study of T cells expressing NK-cell markers. Study summary: Seven donors tested HCMV-seropositive and one tested seronegative among the eight sequenced. Study outcomes and limitations: In a handful of donors, dominant NKG2C+ clonotypes were roughly 1.0-8% of CD8+ T cells.

Concerning this clonotype itself: Its matching antigen is unknown.

CDR3 length equals 16 residues. Germline V gene sequence: CDR1 MGHRA, CDR2 YSYEKL. TCRdb reprocessed the 5' RACE reads; each CDR3 protein has one entry and no DNA is given. The sample table includes 300,000 to 450,000 distinct CDR3 sequences. The rearrangement links TRBV4-1 to TRBJ2-7. The receptor comes from a man aged 18 to 69 in good health. Sequenced material: blood T cells: a sorted CD56 or NKG2C T cell subset, CD4+ or CD8+ T cells, or bulk PBMC T cells (not recorded which). The CDR3 here is CASSQGPTGSLFEQYF.